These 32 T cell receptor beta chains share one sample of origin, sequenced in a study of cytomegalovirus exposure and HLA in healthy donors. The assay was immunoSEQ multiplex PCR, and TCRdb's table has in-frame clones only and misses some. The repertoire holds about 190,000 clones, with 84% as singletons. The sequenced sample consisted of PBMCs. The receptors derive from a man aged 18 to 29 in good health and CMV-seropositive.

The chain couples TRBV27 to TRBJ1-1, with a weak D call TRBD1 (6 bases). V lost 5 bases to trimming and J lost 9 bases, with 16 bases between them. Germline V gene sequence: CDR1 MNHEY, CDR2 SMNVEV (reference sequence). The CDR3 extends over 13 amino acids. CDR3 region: CASSPGRRGKAFF. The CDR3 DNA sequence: TGTGCCAGCAGTCCAGGGCGTAGGGGGAAAGCTTTCTTT.

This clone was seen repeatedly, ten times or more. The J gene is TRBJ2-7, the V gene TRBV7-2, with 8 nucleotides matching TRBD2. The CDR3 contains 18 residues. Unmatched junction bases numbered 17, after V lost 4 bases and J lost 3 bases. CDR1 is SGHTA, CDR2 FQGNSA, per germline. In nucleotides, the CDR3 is TGTGCCAGCAGCTCCCGACCGTCCTCTACTAGCGGAAACTACGAGCAGTACTTC. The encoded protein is CASSSRPSSTSGNYEQYF.

This CDR3 is CAWSAGQSSYEQYF. The CDR3 DNA is TGTGCCTGGAGTGCCGGACAGTCCTCCTACGAGCAGTACTTC. The chain is built from TRBV30 and TRBJ2-7; maybe TRBD1 (6 bases). Germline assignment: CDR1 GTSNPN and CDR2 SVGIG (reference sequence). Trimming left V 1 base short and J 0 bases short, with 10 bases between. The CDR3 is 14 amino acids.

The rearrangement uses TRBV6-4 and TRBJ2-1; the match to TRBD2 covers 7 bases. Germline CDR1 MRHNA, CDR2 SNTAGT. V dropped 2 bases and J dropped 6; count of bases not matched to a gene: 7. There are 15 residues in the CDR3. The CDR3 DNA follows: TGTGCCAGCAGTGACGAGGGCGGGAGTATCAATGAGCAGTTCTTC. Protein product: CASSDEGGSINEQFF.

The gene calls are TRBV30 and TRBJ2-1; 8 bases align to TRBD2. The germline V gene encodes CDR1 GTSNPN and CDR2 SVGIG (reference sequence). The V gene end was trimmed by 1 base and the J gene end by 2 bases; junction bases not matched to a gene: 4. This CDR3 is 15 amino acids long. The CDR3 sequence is CAWSGKRGTYNEQFF. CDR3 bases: TGTGCCTGGAGTGGGAAGCGGGGGACCTACAATGAGCAGTTCTTC.

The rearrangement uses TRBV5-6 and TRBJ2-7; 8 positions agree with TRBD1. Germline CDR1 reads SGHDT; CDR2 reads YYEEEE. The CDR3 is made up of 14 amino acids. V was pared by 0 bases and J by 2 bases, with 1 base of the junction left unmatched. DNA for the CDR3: TGTGCCAGCAGCTTGGGGACAGGGACCTACGAGCAGTACTTC. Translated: CASSLGTGTYEQYF.

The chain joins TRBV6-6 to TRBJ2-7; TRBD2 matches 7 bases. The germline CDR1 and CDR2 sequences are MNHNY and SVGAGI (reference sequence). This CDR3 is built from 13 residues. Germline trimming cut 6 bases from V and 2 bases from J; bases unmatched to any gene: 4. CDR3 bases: TGTGCCAGCAGCGGGGGAGGGACCTACGAGCAGTACTTC. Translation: CASSGGGTYEQYF.

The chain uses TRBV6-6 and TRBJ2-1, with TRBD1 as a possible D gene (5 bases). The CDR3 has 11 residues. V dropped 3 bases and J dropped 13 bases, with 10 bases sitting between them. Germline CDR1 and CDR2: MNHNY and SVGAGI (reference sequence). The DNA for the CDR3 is TGTGCCAGCAGTTATCAGGGTTTCCAGTTCTTC. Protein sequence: CASSYQGFQFF.

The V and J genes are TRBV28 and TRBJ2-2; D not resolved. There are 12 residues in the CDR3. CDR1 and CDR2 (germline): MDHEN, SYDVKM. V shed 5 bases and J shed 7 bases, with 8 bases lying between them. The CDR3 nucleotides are TGTGCCAGCAGTCCGAGAGGCGGGGAGCTGTTTTTT. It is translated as CASSPRGGELFF.

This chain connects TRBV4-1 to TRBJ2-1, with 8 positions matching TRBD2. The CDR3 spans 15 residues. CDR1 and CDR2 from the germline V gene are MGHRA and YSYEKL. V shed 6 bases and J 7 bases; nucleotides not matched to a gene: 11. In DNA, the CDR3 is TGCGCCAGCAGTCAATGGAGCGGGAGTGATAATGAGCAGTTCTTC. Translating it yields CASSQWSGSDNEQFF.

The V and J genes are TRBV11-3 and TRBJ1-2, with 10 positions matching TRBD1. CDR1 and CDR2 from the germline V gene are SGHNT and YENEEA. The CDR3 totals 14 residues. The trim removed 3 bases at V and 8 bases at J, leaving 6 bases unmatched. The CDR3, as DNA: TGTGCCAGCAGCTTTTGGGACAGGGGCGAAGGCTACACCTTC. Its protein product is CASSFWDRGEGYTF.

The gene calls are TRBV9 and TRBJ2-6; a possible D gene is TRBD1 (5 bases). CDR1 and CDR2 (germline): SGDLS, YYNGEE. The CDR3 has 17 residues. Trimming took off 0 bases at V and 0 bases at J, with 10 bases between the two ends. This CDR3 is CASSVAGTGSGANVLTF. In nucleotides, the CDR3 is TGTGCCAGCAGCGTAGCCGGTACAGGCTCTGGGGCCAACGTCCTGACTTTC.

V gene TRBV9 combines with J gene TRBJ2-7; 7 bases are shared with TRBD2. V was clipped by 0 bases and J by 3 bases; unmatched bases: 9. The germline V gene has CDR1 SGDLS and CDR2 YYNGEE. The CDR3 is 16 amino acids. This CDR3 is CASSVGHGRSFYEQYF. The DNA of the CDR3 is TGTGCCAGCAGCGTAGGGCACGGGAGGAGCTTCTACGAGCAGTACTTC.

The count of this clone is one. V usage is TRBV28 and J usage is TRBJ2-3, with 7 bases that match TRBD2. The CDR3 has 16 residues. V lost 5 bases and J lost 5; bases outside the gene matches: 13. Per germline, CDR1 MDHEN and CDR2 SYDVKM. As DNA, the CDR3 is TGTGCCAGCAGTCCTCGGGGAGTGAGCGGGAAAGATACGCAGTATTTT. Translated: CASSPRGVSGKDTQYF. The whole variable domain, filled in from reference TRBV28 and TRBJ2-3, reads DVKVTQSSRYLVKRTGEKVFLECVQDMDHENMFWYRQDPGLGLRLIYFSYDVKMKEKGDIPEGYSVSREKKERFSLILESASTNQTSMYLCASSPRGVSGKDTQYFGPGTRLTVL.

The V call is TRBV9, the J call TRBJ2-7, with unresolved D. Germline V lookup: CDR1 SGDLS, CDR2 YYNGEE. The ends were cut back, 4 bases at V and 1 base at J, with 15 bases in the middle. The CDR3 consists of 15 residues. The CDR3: CASSPQLSPSYEQYF. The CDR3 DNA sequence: TGTGCCAGCAGCCCCCAACTATCCCCATCCTACGAGCAGTACTTC.

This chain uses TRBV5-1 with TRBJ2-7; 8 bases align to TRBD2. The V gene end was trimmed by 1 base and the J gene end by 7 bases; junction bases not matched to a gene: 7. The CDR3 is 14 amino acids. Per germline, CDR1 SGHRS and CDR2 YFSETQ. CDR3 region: CASSLTSGTGEQYF. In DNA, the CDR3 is TGCGCCAGCAGCTTGACTAGCGGTACGGGGGAGCAGTACTTC. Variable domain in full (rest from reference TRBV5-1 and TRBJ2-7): KAGVTQTPRYLIKTRGQQVTLSCSPISGHRSVSWYQQTPGQGLQFLFEYFSETQRNKGNFPGRFSGRQFSNSRSEMNVSTLELGDSALYLCASSLTSGTGEQYFGPGTRLTVT.

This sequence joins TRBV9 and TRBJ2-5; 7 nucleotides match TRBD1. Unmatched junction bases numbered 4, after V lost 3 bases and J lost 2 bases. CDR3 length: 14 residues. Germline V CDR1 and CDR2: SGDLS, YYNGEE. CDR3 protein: CASSAHRGQETQYF. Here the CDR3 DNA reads TGTGCCAGCAGCGCCCACAGGGGACAAGAGACCCAGTACTTC. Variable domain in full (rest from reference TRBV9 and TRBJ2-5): DSGVTQTPKHLITATGQRVTLRCSPRSGDLSVYWYQQSLDQGLQFLIQYYNGEERAKGNILERFSAQQFPDLHSELNLSSLELGDSALYFCASSAHRGQETQYFGPGTRLLVL.

This CDR3 reads CATSGQGLSRAFF. DNA of the CDR3: TGTGCCACCAGCGGACAGGGGCTATCCCGAGCTTTCTTT. The chain links TRBV6-4 to TRBJ1-1; TRBD1 matches at 9 bases. The length of the CDR3 is 13 residues. V lost 10 bases, J lost 10 bases, and 13 bases stayed unmatched. Per germline, CDR1 MRHNA and CDR2 SNTAGT.

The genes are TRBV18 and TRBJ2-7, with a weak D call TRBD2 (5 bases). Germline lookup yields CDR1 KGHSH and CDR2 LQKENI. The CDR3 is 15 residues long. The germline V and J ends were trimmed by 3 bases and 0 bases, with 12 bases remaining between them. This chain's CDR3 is CASSPLPGNSYEQYF. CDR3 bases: TGTGCCAGCTCACCGCTACCGGGGAACTCCTACGAGCAGTACTTC.

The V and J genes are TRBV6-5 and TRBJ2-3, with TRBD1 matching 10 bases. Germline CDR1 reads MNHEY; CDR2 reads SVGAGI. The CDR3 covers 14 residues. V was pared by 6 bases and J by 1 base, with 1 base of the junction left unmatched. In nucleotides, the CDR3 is TGTGCCAGCAGAGGGACAGGGGGCACAGATACGCAGTATTTT. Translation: CASRGTGGTDTQYF.

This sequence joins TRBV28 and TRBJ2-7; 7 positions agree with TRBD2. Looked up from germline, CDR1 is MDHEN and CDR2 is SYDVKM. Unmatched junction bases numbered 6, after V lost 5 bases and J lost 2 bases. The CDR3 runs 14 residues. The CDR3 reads CASSPEGTTYEQYF. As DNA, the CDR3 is TGTGCCAGCAGTCCCGAGGGGACTACCTACGAGCAGTACTTC.

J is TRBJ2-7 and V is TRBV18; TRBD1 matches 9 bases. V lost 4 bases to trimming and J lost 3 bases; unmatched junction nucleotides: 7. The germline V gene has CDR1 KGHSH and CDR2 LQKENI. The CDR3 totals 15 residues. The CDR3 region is CASSLDRGLNYEQYF. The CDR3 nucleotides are TGTGCCAGCTCACTGGACAGGGGATTGAACTACGAGCAGTACTTC.

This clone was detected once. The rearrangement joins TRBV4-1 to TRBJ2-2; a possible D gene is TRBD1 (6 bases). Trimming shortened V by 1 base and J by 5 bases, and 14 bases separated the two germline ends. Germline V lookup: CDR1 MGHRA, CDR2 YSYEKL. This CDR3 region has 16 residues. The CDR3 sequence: CASSQAARGRTGELFF. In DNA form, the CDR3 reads TGCGCCAGCAGCCAAGCTGCCAGGGGTAGGACCGGGGAGCTGTTTTTT.

The CDR3 DNA follows: TGCGCCAGCAGCCAAGATGGGCAGGGTTATGGCTACACCTTC. Protein sequence: CASSQDGQGYGYTF. The V and J genes are TRBV4-1 and TRBJ1-2; D may be TRBD1 (5 bases). CDR3 length equals 14 residues. V lost 0 bases to trimming and J lost 5 bases, with 10 bases between them. Germline CDR1 is MGHRA and CDR2 is YSYEKL.

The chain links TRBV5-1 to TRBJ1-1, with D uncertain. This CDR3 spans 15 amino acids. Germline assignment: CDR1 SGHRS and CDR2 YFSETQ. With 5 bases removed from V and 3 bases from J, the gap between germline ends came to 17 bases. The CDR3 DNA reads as TGCGCCAGCAGTCGAGATTTCCCGGAGGACACTGAAGCTTTCTTT. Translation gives CASSRDFPEDTEAFF. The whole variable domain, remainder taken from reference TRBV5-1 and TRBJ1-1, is KAGVTQTPRYLIKTRGQQVTLSCSPISGHRSVSWYQQTPGQGLQFLFEYFSETQRNKGNFPGRFSGRQFSNSRSEMNVSTLELGDSALYLCASSRDFPEDTEAFFGQGTRLTVV.

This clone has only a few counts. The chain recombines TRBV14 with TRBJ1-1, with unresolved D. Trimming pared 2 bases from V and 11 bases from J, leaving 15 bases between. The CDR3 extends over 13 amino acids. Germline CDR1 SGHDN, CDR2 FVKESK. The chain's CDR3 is CASSQLSPAAAFF. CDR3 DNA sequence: TGTGCCAGCAGCCAATTATCCCCGGCAGCGGCTTTCTTT. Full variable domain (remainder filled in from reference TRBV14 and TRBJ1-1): EAGVTQFPSHSVIEKGQTVTLRCDPISGHDNLYWYRRVMGKEIKFLLHFVKESKQDESGMPNNRFLAERTGGTYSTLKVQPAELEDSGVYFCASSQLSPAAAFFGQGTRLTVV.

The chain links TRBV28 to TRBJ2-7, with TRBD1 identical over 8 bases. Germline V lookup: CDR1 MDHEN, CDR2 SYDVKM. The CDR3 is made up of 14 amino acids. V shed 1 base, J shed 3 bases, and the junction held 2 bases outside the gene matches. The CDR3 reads CASSLSGQVYEQYF. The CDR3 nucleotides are TGTGCCAGCAGTTTATCGGGACAGGTCTACGAGCAGTACTTC. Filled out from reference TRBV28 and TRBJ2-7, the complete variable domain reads DVKVTQSSRYLVKRTGEKVFLECVQDMDHENMFWYRQDPGLGLRLIYFSYDVKMKEKGDIPEGYSVSREKKERFSLILESASTNQTSMYLCASSLSGQVYEQYFGPGTRLTVT.

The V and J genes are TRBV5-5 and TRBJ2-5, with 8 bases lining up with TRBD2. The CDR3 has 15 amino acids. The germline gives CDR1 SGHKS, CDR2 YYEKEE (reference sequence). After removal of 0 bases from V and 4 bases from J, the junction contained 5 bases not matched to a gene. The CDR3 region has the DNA TGTGCCAGCAGCTTGGAAGCGGGAGCTGGAGAGACCCAGTACTTC. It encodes CASSLEAGAGETQYF. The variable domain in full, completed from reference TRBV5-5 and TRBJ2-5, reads DAGVTQSPTHLIKTRGQQVTLRCSPISGHKSVSWYQQVLGQGPQFIFQYYEKEERGRGNFPDRFSARQFPNYSSELNVNALLLGDSALYLCASSLEAGAGETQYFGPGTRLLVL.

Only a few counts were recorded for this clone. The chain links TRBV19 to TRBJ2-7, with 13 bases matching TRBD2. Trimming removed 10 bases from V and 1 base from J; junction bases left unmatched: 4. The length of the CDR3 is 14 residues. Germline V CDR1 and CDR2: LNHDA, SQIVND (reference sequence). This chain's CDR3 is CATGTSGDSYEQYF. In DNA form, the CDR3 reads TGTGCCACTGGGACTAGCGGGGATTCCTACGAGCAGTACTTC.

CDR3 in DNA: TGTGCCAGCTCTACCACCTCGCAGGGCCTTACCGAGCAGTACTTC. It specifies CASSTTSQGLTEQYF. The chain couples TRBV18 to TRBJ2-7, with a tentative D call TRBD1 (5 bases). The CDR3 extends over 15 amino acids. V lost 6 bases to trimming and J lost 6 bases, with 21 bases between them. Germline V gives CDR1 KGHSH, CDR2 LQKENI. Filled out from reference TRBV18 and TRBJ2-7, the complete variable domain reads NAGVMQNPRHLVRRRGQEARLRCSPMKGHSHVYWYRQLPEEGLKFMVYLQKENIIDESGMPKERFSAEFPKEGPSILRIQQVVRGDSAAYFCASSTTSQGLTEQYFGPGTRLTVT.

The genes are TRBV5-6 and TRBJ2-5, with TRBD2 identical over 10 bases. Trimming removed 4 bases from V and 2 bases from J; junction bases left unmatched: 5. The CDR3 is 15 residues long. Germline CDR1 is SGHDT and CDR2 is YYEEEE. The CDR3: CASSPLAGDQETQYF. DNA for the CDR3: TGTGCCAGCAGCCCCCTAGCGGGAGATCAAGAGACCCAGTACTTC. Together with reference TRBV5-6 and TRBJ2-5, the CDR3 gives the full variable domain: DAGVTQSPTHLIKTRGQQVTLRCSPKSGHDTVSWYQQALGQGPQFIFQYYEEEERQRGNFPDRFSGHQFPNYSSELNVNALLLGDSALYLCASSPLAGDQETQYFGPGTRLLVL.

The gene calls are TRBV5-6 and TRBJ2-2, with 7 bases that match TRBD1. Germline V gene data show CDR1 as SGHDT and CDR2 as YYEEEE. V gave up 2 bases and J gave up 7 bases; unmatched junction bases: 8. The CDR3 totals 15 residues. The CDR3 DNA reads TGTGCCAGCAGCTTATGGGACAGAGCCGTCGGGGAGCTGTTTTTT. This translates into CASSLWDRAVGELFF.